This T cell receptor (beta chain) was sequenced for a study of blood T cell repertoires in COVID-19. Study information: T cells, B-cell-depleted T cells, or PBMCs supplied cDNA or gDNA.

Per the original data handling: Amplifying reference gene primers gave estimates of nucleated cell counts. Here immunoSEQ multiplex PCR was the method, and the copy in TCRdb shows in-frame clones only, minus some. The V and J calls and clone size come from that table; D and trimming were worked out from the DNA. The sample has about 160,000 clones; roughly 80% are singletons. Participant ages covered 18 to 89 years across 20 to 25 US areas. Participant-given clinical history determined each cohort assignment. The CDR3 has 15 residues. Germline V gene lookup returns CDR1 SNHLY and CDR2 FYNNEI. With V trimmed by 6 bases and J by 4 bases, 7 bases remained unmatched.

Material for sequencing was PBMCs or T cells enriched from blood (not recorded which). This receptor was taken from a woman in her 40s with acute COVID-19. This chain connects TRBV2 to TRBJ2-1; 9 bases match TRBD2. CDR3 in DNA: TGTGCCAGCAGGCAGACTAGCGGAAATTACAATGAGCAGTTCTTC. Translation gives CASRQTSGNYNEQFF.